This T cell receptor (beta chain) derives from a study of blood T cell repertoires in COVID-19. Study-level information: Some COVID-19 samples were acute and others convalescent; all came from the United States, Italy and Spain. T cells, B-cell-depleted T cells, or PBMCs provided the cDNA or gDNA that served as material.

How the authors handled the data: Amplification with reference gene primers provided the estimates of nucleated cell counts. Here immunoSEQ multiplex PCR was the method, and the copy in TCRdb shows in-frame clones only, minus some. The DNA was the basis for D and trimming; V, J and clone size are from that table. The sample holds about 130,000 clones, 88% seen once. The CDR3 sequence is 13 residues long. V lost 4 bases to trimming and J lost 6 bases, with 10 bases between them. CDR1 is GTSNPN, CDR2 SVGIG, per germline (reference sequence). Sequencing was carried out using peripheral blood. The chain carries TRBV30 and TRBJ1-6; D is unclear. The TCR comes from a man aged 45-60 years with acute or convalescent COVID-19. The CDR3 DNA is TGTGCCTGGAACGGGATAATTAATTCACCCCTCCACTTT. Protein product: CAWNGIINSPLHF.